This T cell receptor beta chain is drawn from a study of beta chain features in type 1 diabetes. V was pared by 2 bases and J by 3 bases, with 10 bases between. Germline V CDR1 and CDR2: SGHRS, YFSETQ. The CDR3 is 14 amino acids. Purity of each sorted population was above 98%. Study results and caveats: Moderately but significantly shorter TCRB CDR3s were found in Type 1 diabetes patients in all four CD4+ subsets. In the patient group, naive, central memory and Treg TCRB repertoires seemed more alike than in the healthy donor group. Short templates might get an advantage during PCR, and this would be equal in patients and controls. There was no resolution here of whether HLA type influences TCRB rearrangement.

The study reverse transcribed the entire isolated RNA, so it sequenced expressed TCRB transcripts. The assay was immunoSEQ multiplex PCR, and TCRdb's table has in-frame clones only and misses some. Here the sample spans roughly 50,000 clones, under 45% being singletons. As to this clone: Its target is unknown.

The chain uses TRBV5-1 and TRBJ2-3; possible D gene TRBD2, 7 bases. The clonotype comes from a man aged 25 to 40 with type 1 diabetes. The sequenced sample was Tregs from blood. This CDR3 is CASSFGGRTDTQYF. DNA for the CDR3: TGCGCCAGCAGCTTCGGGGGGCGAACAGATACGCAGTATTTT.